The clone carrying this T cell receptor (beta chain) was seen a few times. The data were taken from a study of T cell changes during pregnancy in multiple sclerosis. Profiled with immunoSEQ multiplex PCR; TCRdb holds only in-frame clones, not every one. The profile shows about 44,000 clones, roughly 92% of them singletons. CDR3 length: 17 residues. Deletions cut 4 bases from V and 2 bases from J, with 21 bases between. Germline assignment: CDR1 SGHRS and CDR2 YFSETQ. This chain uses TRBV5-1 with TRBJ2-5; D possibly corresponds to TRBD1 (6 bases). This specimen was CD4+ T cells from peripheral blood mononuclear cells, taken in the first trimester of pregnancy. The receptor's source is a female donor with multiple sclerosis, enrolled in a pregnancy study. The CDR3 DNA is TGCGCCAGCAGCCCAGAGCTCGGGCGGACAGAGCAAGAGACCCAGTACTTC. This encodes CASSPELGRTEQETQYF.